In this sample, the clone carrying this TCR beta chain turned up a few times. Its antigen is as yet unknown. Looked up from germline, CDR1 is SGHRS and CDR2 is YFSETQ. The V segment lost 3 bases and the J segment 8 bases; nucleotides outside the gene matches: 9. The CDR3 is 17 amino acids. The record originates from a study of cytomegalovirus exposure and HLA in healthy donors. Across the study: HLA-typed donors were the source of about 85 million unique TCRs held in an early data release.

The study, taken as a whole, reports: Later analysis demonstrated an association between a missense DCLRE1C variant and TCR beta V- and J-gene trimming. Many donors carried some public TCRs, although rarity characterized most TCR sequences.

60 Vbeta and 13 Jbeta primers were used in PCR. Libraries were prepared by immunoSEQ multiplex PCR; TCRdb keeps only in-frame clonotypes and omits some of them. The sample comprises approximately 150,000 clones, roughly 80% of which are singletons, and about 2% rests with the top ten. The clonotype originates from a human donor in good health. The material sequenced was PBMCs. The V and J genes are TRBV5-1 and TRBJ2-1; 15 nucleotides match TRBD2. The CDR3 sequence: CASSWTSGGALKDEQFF. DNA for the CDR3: TGCGCCAGCAGCTGGACTAGCGGGGGGGCTTTGAAGGATGAGCAGTTCTTC.